The rows below give T cell receptor beta chains drawn from one sample of a study of T cell repertoires in cytomegalovirus infection. Their antigens remain unidentified. TCRdb re-derived calls from the reads in MiXCR, one entry per CDR3 protein. The table lists approximately 1,000,000 distinct CDR3 sequences, 31% of them singletons. Material: cultured CD8+ T cells from PBMCs, obtained from culture after CMV antigen stimulation. The receptors originated from a human donor in good health (CMV status not recorded). Some clones in this sample may be carry-over from other donors' samples. Both conserved end residues are part of each CDR3. A D gene is named only where the DNA matches it firmly. A row's size may be missing; if present it is once, few, many or a size class.

V	size	J	D	CDR3	DNA
TRBV27	once	TRBJ1-5	TRBD1	CASSGGQGGSQPQHF	TGTGCCAGCAGTGGGGGACAGGGCGGGAGTCAGCCCCAGCATTTT
TRBV7-9	few	TRBJ1-1	NA	CASSIHRVPNTEAFF	TGTGCCAGCAGCATTCACCGGGTCCCGAACACTGAAGCTTTCTTT
TRBV6-2/TRBV6-3	many	TRBJ2-3	NA	CASRVTGGKMTDTQYF	TGTGCCAGCAGAGTCACGGGGGGCAAAATGACAGATACGCAGTATTTT
TRBV6-5	NA	TRBJ1-1	NA	CASSYSRRAATEAFF	TGTGCCAGCAGTTACTCGAGAAGGGCTGCCACTGAAGCTTTCTTT
TRBV27	NA	TRBJ1-4	NA	CASSSRTVGWQERFF	TGTGCCAGCAGTTCCAGGACAGTAGGATGGCAGGAACGGTTTTTT
TRBV6-5	NA	TRBJ1-1	NA	CASSPQRGAWNTEAFF	TGTGCCAGCAGCCCCCAGAGGGGGGCATGGAACACTGAAGCTTTCTTT
TRBV24-1	NA	TRBJ2-1	NA	CATSDFKQEGNEQFF	TGTGCCACCAGTGATTTCAAACAGGAGGGGAATGAGCAGTTCTTC
TRBV6-8	few	TRBJ1-5	TRBD1	CASSRKRDSTNQPQHF	TGTGCCAGCAGCCGAAAACGGGACAGTACCAATCAGCCCCAGCATTTT
TRBV6-5	NA	TRBJ2-5	TRBD1	CASSSLWTGRETQYF	TGTGCCAGCAGCTCTCTATGGACAGGGAGAGAGACCCAGTACTTC
TRBV7-6	many	TRBJ2-1	TRBD2	CASSLRAGGSYNEQFF	TGTGCCAGCAGCTTACGAGCGGGGGGCTCCTACAATGAGCAGTTCTTC
TRBV2	NA	TRBJ1-2	TRBD1	CASSERGTGSLYGYTF	TGTGCCAGCAGTGAACGGGGGACAGGTTCCCTCTATGGCTACACCTTC
TRBV29-1	NA	TRBJ2-1	NA	CSVESYHLTFF	TGCAGCGTTGAAAGCTACCATCTAACGTTCTTC